The 12 T cell receptor beta chains below all came from one sample that was sequenced in a study of blood T cell repertoires in COVID-19. Clones were sequenced by immunoSEQ multiplex PCR, and TCRdb holds only the in-frame ones, with some missing. The data contain nearly 300,000 clones, about 91% of them singletons. The source material was peripheral blood. Receptor source: a woman between 25 and 40 years old who had recovered from COVID-19.

The chain joins TRBV5-1 to TRBJ1-2, with 10 bases lining up with TRBD1. Germline V gene lookup returns CDR1 SGHRS and CDR2 YFSETQ. V lost 0 bases and J lost 4; bases outside the gene matches: 3. CDR3 size: 15 residues. The CDR3 sequence: CASSLEGTGVYGYTF. Here the CDR3 DNA reads TGCGCCAGCAGCTTGGAGGGGACAGGGGTCTATGGCTACACCTTC.

V is TRBV28 and J is TRBJ1-6, with TRBD1 as a possible D gene (6 bases). This CDR3 spans 14 amino acids. V lost 2 bases to trimming and J lost 10 bases, with 12 bases between them. Germline loops: CDR1 MDHEN, CDR2 SYDVKM. CDR3 sequence reads: CASSLGGARSPLHF. CDR3 DNA: TGTGCCAGCAGTTTAGGGGGGGCTAGATCACCCCTCCACTTT.

The chain recombines TRBV19 with TRBJ1-6, with D possibly TRBD1 on 6 matching bases. The CDR3 loop spans 16 amino acids. The germline V and J ends were trimmed by 9 bases and 2 bases, with 17 bases remaining between them. CDR1 and CDR2 (germline): LNHDA, SQIVND (reference sequence). The CDR3 sequence: CARPEQGLAYNSPLHF. The CDR3 coding sequence is TGTGCCAGGCCTGAACAGGGTTTAGCCTATAATTCACCCCTCCACTTT.

This clone appeared a few times. This sequence joins TRBV6-2 or TRBV6-3 and TRBJ2-1; TRBD2 matches at 11 bases. Germline V gene sequence: CDR1 MNHEY, CDR2 SVGEGT. V dropped 9 bases and J dropped 1; count of bases not matched to a gene: 2. CDR3 length: 14 residues. The CDR3 DNA is TGTGCCAGTAGCGGGGGGGCATCCTACAATGAGCAGTTCTTC. This encodes CASSGGASYNEQFF.

This clone occurred many times. This chain links TRBV4-1 with TRBJ2-2; a weak D match, TRBD2 (7 bases). The CDR3 has 16 residues. CDR1 and CDR2 (germline): MGHRA, YSYEKL. V was pared by 1 base and J by 2 bases, with 11 bases between. The CDR3: CASSQVGGENTGELFF. As DNA, the CDR3 is TGCGCCAGCAGCCAAGTAGGGGGGGAAAACACCGGGGAGCTGTTTTTT.

This clone was detected only once. The rearrangement uses TRBV6-6 and TRBJ1-1; TRBD1 agrees at 7 bases. V gave up 4 bases and J gave up 1 base; unmatched junction bases: 6. The CDR3 runs to 15 residues. Germline CDR1 reads MNHNY; CDR2 reads SVGAGI (reference sequence). The CDR3 protein is CASSLDRRPNTEAFF. CDR3 bases: TGTGCCAGCAGTTTGGACAGGCGGCCGAACACTGAAGCTTTCTTT.

This sequence joins TRBV28 and TRBJ2-3; the D gene is possibly TRBD1 (6 bases). The CDR3 sequence is 16 residues long. Looked up from germline, CDR1 is MDHEN and CDR2 is SYDVKM. V lost 5 bases and J lost 1, with 16 bases in between. The CDR3 sequence: CASSVPPGAGTDTQYF. As DNA, the CDR3 is TGTGCCAGCAGTGTACCTCCAGGGGCGGGCACAGATACGCAGTATTTT. Variable domain in full (rest from reference TRBV28 and TRBJ2-3): DVKVTQSSRYLVKRTGEKVFLECVQDMDHENMFWYRQDPGLGLRLIYFSYDVKMKEKGDIPEGYSVSREKKERFSLILESASTNQTSMYLCASSVPPGAGTDTQYFGPGTRLTVL.

The rearrangement uses TRBV29-1 and TRBJ1-4; tentatively, D is TRBD1 (5 bases). Germline CDR1 and CDR2: SQVTM and ANQGSEA. Between the trimmed V and J ends, which lost 0 bases and 7 bases, there was a span of 15 bases. The CDR3 spans 15 residues. The CDR3 here is CSVEDDRGDGEKLFF. The CDR3 nucleotides are TGCAGCGTTGAAGATGATCGGGGGGATGGTGAAAAACTGTTTTTT. The whole variable domain, remainder taken from reference TRBV29-1 and TRBJ1-4, is SAVISQKPSRDICQRGTSLTIQCQVDSQVTMMFWYRQQPGQSLTLIATANQGSEATYESGFVIDKFPISRPNLTFSTLTVSNMSPEDSSIYLCSVEDDRGDGEKLFFGSGTQLSVL.

The chain joins TRBV6-2 or TRBV6-3 to TRBJ1-1; 10 bases agree with TRBD1. Germline CDR1 is MNHEY and CDR2 is SVGEGT. J lost 2 bases, V lost 0 bases, and 9 bases had no gene match. This CDR3 is 18 amino acids long. In DNA form, the CDR3 reads TGTGCCAGCAGTTACTCGTGGGCACCGACAGGGGGCAACACTGAAGCTTTCTTT. Amino acid sequence: CASSYSWAPTGGNTEAFF.

This chain uses TRBV2 with TRBJ2-5; D may be TRBD1 (5 bases). V was shortened by 5 bases and J by 4 bases, with 17 bases between the two germline ends. CDR1 and CDR2 (germline): SNHLY, FYNNEI. The CDR3 contains 15 residues. This CDR3 reads CASSPPTTGAETQYF. CDR3 in DNA: TGTGCCAGCAGTCCTCCAACCACTGGGGCAGAGACCCAGTACTTC.

This sequence joins TRBV5-1 and TRBJ2-7; 9 nucleotides match TRBD2. This CDR3 comprises 14 residues. Trimming at V came to 0 bases and at J to 4 bases, leaving 2 bases not matched to a gene. Germline V lookup: CDR1 SGHRS, CDR2 YFSETQ. The CDR3 sequence: CASSLEAGGYEQYF. CDR3 bases: TGCGCCAGCAGCTTGGAGGCGGGGGGGTACGAGCAGTACTTC.

This clone occurred once. The gene calls are TRBV30 and TRBJ2-7, with 8 bases lining up with TRBD1. The CDR3 runs 13 residues. V lost 5 bases, J lost 6 bases, and 9 bases stayed unmatched. Germline CDR1 and CDR2: GTSNPN and SVGIG (reference sequence). The chain's CDR3 is CAWDRGGFSEQYF. In nucleotides, the CDR3 is TGTGCCTGGGACAGGGGCGGATTCAGCGAGCAGTACTTC. Drawing the rest from reference TRBV30 and TRBJ2-7, the complete variable domain is SQTIHQWPATLVQPVGSPLSLECTVEGTSNPNLYWYRQAAGRGLQLLFYSVGIGQISSEVPQNLSASRPQDRQFILSSKKLLLSDSGFYLCAWDRGGFSEQYFGPGTRLTVT.